A single TCR beta chain is shown here with its context. The data originate from a study of cytomegalovirus exposure and HLA in healthy donors. The CDR3 extends over 18 amino acids. CDR1 and CDR2 (germline): SGHNT, YYREEE (reference sequence). V shed 5 bases and J 0 bases; nucleotides not matched to a gene: 13. PCR involved 60 Vbeta and 13 Jbeta primers. Produced via immunoSEQ multiplex PCR; TCRdb's table is partial and in-frame only. Of roughly 250,000 clones listed, about 80% are singletons. This clonotype was sampled from a girl between 2 and 10 years old in good health and CMV-seronegative. The rearrangement joins TRBV5-4 to TRBJ2-1; 8 bases map to TRBD2. The sequencing input was PBMCs. DNA of the CDR3: TGTGCCAGCAGTTGGAGCGGGAGTCGAATAGACTCCTACAATGAGCAGTTCTTC. This translates into CASSWSGSRIDSYNEQFF.